The TCR beta chain under discussion was sequenced for a study of shared clonotypes between healthy human individuals. Terminally differentiated effector memory CD45RA+ cells were left out of the naive CD8 fraction, which was CD45RO-negative and positively selected for CCR7. Healthy HIV-negative adults without recent acute infections or vaccinations served as donors. Everyone who donated was a Caucasian adult who lived in Nashville, Tennessee. CDR1 and CDR2 (germline): WSHSY, SAAADI. The CDR3 is made up of 14 amino acids. The V end lost 6 bases, the J end lost 1 base, and 9 bases lay between the germline ends. The sorted-subset replicate PCRs were given around 200 ng DNA, which is tens of thousands of T cell genomes. How the authors handled the data: From ImmunoSEQ came sequences covering only the junction and carrying no quality scores, so filtering differed. The method was immunoSEQ multiplex PCR; TCRdb's version includes in-frame clones alone and lacks a portion of them. V and J calls and clone size are copied from that table; D and trimming were computed from the DNA. This repertoire shows about 700,000 clones, roughly 94% found once; its top ten account for nearly 25%.

Sequencing input: naive CD8+ T cells sorted from blood. The receptor's source is a young man in good health. The rearrangement links TRBV10-2 to TRBJ2-2; possibly TRBD2 for D (5 bases). DNA for the CDR3: TGCGCCAGCAGCTTCGGACTGAACACCGGGGAGCTGTTTTTT. Its translation: CASSFGLNTGELFF.